This paragraph covers one T cell receptor (beta chain) sequence. Its antigen is undetermined. These data originate in a study of cytomegalovirus exposure and HLA in healthy donors. Findings and caveats of the study: Investigators reported some 150 TCR beta chains as tied to cytomegalovirus. There were reportedly fewer N-insertions in an Asian-associated ancestry cluster than the roughly 670-donor mean, in a later analysis. Previous analysis showed most TCR beta V segments were productive about 90% or about 30% of the time.

Germline V gene data show CDR1 as SGDLS and CDR2 as YYNGEE. V lost 3 bases, J lost 4 bases, and 17 bases lay in between. The CDR3 loop spans 16 amino acids. PCR was performed using 60 Vbeta and 13 Jbeta primers. Profiling relied on immunoSEQ multiplex PCR, and the TCRdb table lists in-frame clones only, not all of them. The repertoire holds 200,000 to 250,000 clones, approximately 70% seen once, with approximately 1.9% in the top ten. This TCR derives from a woman aged 25 to 39 in good health and CMV-seronegative. V is TRBV9 and J is TRBJ2-1, with D possibly matching TRBD1 (6 bases). Source material: PBMCs. DNA for the CDR3: TGTGCCAGCAGCGGGGCGGACAGAACTTCGTACAATGAGCAGTTCTTC. This gives the protein CASSGADRTSYNEQFF. Together with reference TRBV9 and TRBJ2-1, the CDR3 gives the full variable domain: DSGVTQTPKHLITATGQRVTLRCSPRSGDLSVYWYQQSLDQGLQFLIQYYNGEERAKGNILERFSAQQFPDLHSELNLSSLELGDSALYFCASSGADRTSYNEQFFGPGTRLTVL.